Listed below are T cell receptor beta chains from one sample, sequenced in a study of blood T cell repertoires in COVID-19. The assay was immunoSEQ multiplex PCR, and TCRdb's table has in-frame clones only and misses some. The sample yields roughly 330,000 clones, roughly 86% seen once. Input material: peripheral blood. These receptors originate from a woman in her forties or fifties with acute or convalescent COVID-19. Both conserved end residues are part of each CDR3. The order of the fields is clone size, J gene, D gene, V gene, CDR3 DNA, CDR3 protein. D genes are given only for firm matches. Clone size is given for some rows only: seen once, a few or many times, or a class if the clone is expanded.

.,TRBJ2-3,.,TRBV7-9,TGTGCCAGCGAGGTTAGGACAGATACGCAGTATTTT,CASEVRTDTQYF
.,TRBJ2-6,.,TRBV19,TGTGCCAGTAGTACATACAGCTCTGGGGCCAACGTCCTGACTTTC,CASSTYSSGANVLTF
once,TRBJ2-3,.,TRBV24-1,TGTGCCACCAGTGATTCCTACACAGATACGCAGTATTTT,CATSDSYTDTQYF
.,TRBJ1-5,.,TRBV11-2,TGTGCCAGCAGCCGCGGCGTCGTGGAGCCCCAGCATTTT,CASSRGVVEPQHF
.,TRBJ1-5,.,TRBV9,TGTGCCAGCAGCGTAGACGGTTATAGCAATCAGCCCCAGCATTTT,CASSVDGYSNQPQHF
.,TRBJ2-3,TRBD2,TRBV7-2,TGTGCCAGCAGCTGGTCCGGGACTAGCGTCACAGATACGCAGTATTTT,CASSWSGTSVTDTQYF
few,TRBJ2-1,.,TRBV15,TGTGCCACCAGCAGCCGGGACTACAATGAGCAGTTCTTC,CATSSRDYNEQFF
.,TRBJ2-7,.,TRBV7-3,TGTGCCAGCAGCCCCGACTTCGGGGGCTCCTACGAGCAGTACTTC,CASSPDFGGSYEQYF
.,TRBJ1-4,TRBD1,TRBV27,TGTGCCAGCAGTTTATCGGACAGGGGGGGGCCTAGAAAACTGTTTTTT,CASSLSDRGGPRKLFF
.,TRBJ1-6,.,TRBV7-9,TGTGCCAGCAGGGGGGCTGGGTCCTATAATTCACCCCTCCACTTT,CASRGAGSYNSPLHF
.,TRBJ2-7,.,TRBV7-9,TGTGCCAGTGGGTCGGGCGAGCAGTACTTC,CASGSGEQYF
.,TRBJ2-5,.,TRBV2,TGTGCCAGACTAGGGGGGGGGCGTCATCAAGAGACCCAGTACTTC,CARLGGGRHQETQYF
.,TRBJ2-5,.,TRBV10-3,TGTGCCATCACCCAGGGGCCCCAAGAGACCCAGTACTTC,CAITQGPQETQYF
.,TRBJ1-5,.,TRBV2,TGTGCCAGCAGTGAGTTCCGGTCGAGCAATCAGCCCCAGCATTTT,CASSEFRSSNQPQHF
.,TRBJ2-5,.,TRBV5-4,TGTGCCAGCAGCTACGGACAGTCCCAAGAGACCCAGTACTTC,CASSYGQSQETQYF
.,TRBJ2-6,.,TRBV19,TGTGCCAGTAGTATCGAGACAGGCCGACCCTCTGGGGCCAACGTCCTGACTTTC,CASSIETGRPSGANVLTF
.,TRBJ1-2,TRBD1,TRBV5-6,TGTGCCAGCAGCCCGGACAGGACTAACTATGGCTACACCTTC,CASSPDRTNYGYTF
.,TRBJ2-1,TRBD1,TRBV19,TGTGCCAGTAGGGACGGGACAGACGCCTACAATGAGCAGTTCTTC,CASRDGTDAYNEQFF
.,TRBJ2-7,TRBD1,TRBV28,TGTGCCAGCAGCGACCGGACAGGGTTCTTGAGCGAGCAGTACTTC,CASSDRTGFLSEQYF
.,TRBJ2-3,TRBD2,TRBV7-7,TGTGCTAGCAGCCCCTCTGTCCTAGCGGGGGCAGATACGCAGTATTTT,CASSPSVLAGADTQYF
.,TRBJ2-6,TRBD1,TRBV30,TGTGCCTGGCACCGGGACAGGGGGCAGTCTGGGGCCAACGTCCTGACTTTC,CAWHRDRGQSGANVLTF
.,TRBJ2-5,TRBD1,TRBV2,TGTGCCAGCAGCTTACTGACAGGGGATGAAGAGACCCAGTACTTC,CASSLLTGDEETQYF
.,TRBJ1-2,.,TRBV20-1,TGCAGTGCTAGAGATGCGGACTACACCTTC,CSARDADYTF
once,TRBJ2-7,TRBD2,TRBV6-5,TGTGCCAGCAGTTACTCGGCGGGAGTGGTTTACGAGCAGTACTTC,CASSYSAGVVYEQYF
once,TRBJ2-5,.,TRBV24-1,TGTGCCACCAGTGCCCCGGGGATAGAGACCCAGTACTTC,CATSAPGIETQYF
few,TRBJ1-3,.,TRBV9,TGTGCCAGCAGCCCACGCGGTAGAGGAAACACCATATATTTT,CASSPRGRGNTIYF
.,TRBJ2-1,TRBD2,TRBV5-3,TGTGCCAGAAGCTTGGCTCTTTTACTAGCGGTAAGGGGCTATGAGCAGTTCTTC,CARSLALLLAVRGYEQFF
.,TRBJ2-7,TRBD1,TRBV4-3,TGCGCCAGCAGCCAAAATCCGGGACAGTCCTACGAGCAGTACTTC,CASSQNPGQSYEQYF
.,TRBJ1-4,TRBD1,TRBV28,TGTGCCAGCAGGGGACAGTATAATGAAAAACTGTTTTTT,CASRGQYNEKLFF
.,TRBJ2-1,.,TRBV10-3,TGTGCCATCAGCGGGGGACAGCGCTACAATGAGCAGTTCTTC,CAISGGQRYNEQFF
.,TRBJ1-2,TRBD1,TRBV5-1,TGCGCCAGCAGCTTAGGTACAGGGGACTATGGCTACACCTTC,CASSLGTGDYGYTF
.,TRBJ1-5,.,TRBV7-9,TGTGCCAGCAGCTTAGTAGCGGAACAGCCCCAGCATTTT,CASSLVAEQPQHF
once,TRBJ2-1,TRBD1,TRBV24-1,TGTGCCACCAGTGCTGGGACAGGTGGGACCTCCTACAATGAGCAGTTCTTC,CATSAGTGGTSYNEQFF